This TCR beta chain was obtained from a study of blood T cells in healthy people across ages. Study-level results: Estimated diversity that came from one million T cells was considered an underestimate. A strong correlation between TCR beta diversity and naive T cell percentage was seen. Comparison with aged donors showed that long-lived donors had more naive CD4+ cells and higher diversity.

It was with a sample-barcoded 5' primer and a J-beta primer mix that a second PCR of roughly 7 to 12 cycles was run. TCRdb used MiXCR to reprocess the 5' RACE reads, holding one entry per CDR3 protein. The table has 1.5 million or so distinct CDR3 sequences, approximately 38% seen once. This clonotype was observed a handful of times. What it binds is unknown. Specimen: blood. This receptor was identified in a woman aged 18-35 years in good health.

CDR3 residues: CSAGQEYGYTF. CDR3 nucleotides: TGCAGCGCCGGACAGGAGTATGGCTACACCTTC. This chain joins TRBV29-1 and TRBJ1-2, with 7 bases that match TRBD1. CDR1 and CDR2 from the germline V gene are SQVTM and ANQGSEA. This CDR3 has 11 amino acids. The J segment lost 5 bases and the V segment lost 7 bases, leaving 4 bases of the junction unmatched. The entire variable domain, with the rest obtained from reference TRBV29-1 and TRBJ1-2, is as follows: SAVISQKPSRDICQRGTSLTIQCQVDSQVTMMFWYRQQPGQSLTLIATANQGSEATYESGFVIDKFPISRPNLTFSTLTVSNMSPEDSSIYLCSAGQEYGYTFGSGTRLTVV.